The 17 T cell receptor beta chains reported below all come from one sample, sequenced in a study of shared clonotypes between healthy human individuals. Profiled with immunoSEQ multiplex PCR; TCRdb holds only in-frame clones, not every one. This sample has more than 500,000 clones, with approximately 94% found just once. The sequenced sample was naive CD4+ T cells sorted from blood. Subset indicated: CD45RA+ positively selected. These receptors came from a woman younger than 45 in good health.

The chain links TRBV6-1 to TRBJ1-4; D is unclear. The CDR3 is 14 amino acids. V was trimmed by 6 bases and J by 0 bases, leaving 8 bases between them. CDR1 and CDR2 (germline): MNHNS, SASEGT. As DNA, the CDR3 is TGTGCCAGCAGACAGCTGACAACTAATGAAAAACTGTTTTTT. As protein: CASRQLTTNEKLFF.

This clone was counted a few times. V is TRBV10-1 and J is TRBJ2-3; D might be TRBD1 (5 bases). V lost 5 bases and J lost 3, with 6 bases in between. This CDR3 is 12 amino acids long. From germline, CDR1 is WNHNN and CDR2 SYGVQD (reference sequence). The DNA of the CDR3 is TGCGCCAGCAGTTCAGGGACAGATACGCAGTATTTT. This translates into CASSSGTDTQYF.

The chain uses TRBV28 and TRBJ1-1; tentatively, D is TRBD1 (5 bases). Germline CDR1 reads MDHEN; CDR2 reads SYDVKM. The CDR3 runs 14 residues. V was shortened by 1 base and J by 5 bases, with 11 bases between the two germline ends. The CDR3 nucleotides are TGTGCCAGCAGTTTATCCCAGGGCGGAACTGAAGCTTTCTTT. Its protein product is CASSLSQGGTEAFF.

V usage is TRBV28 and J usage is TRBJ2-7, with 8 bases aligning to TRBD1. Trimming at V came to 6 bases and at J to 7 bases, leaving 17 bases not matched to a gene. The length of the CDR3 is 16 residues. CDR1 MDHEN and CDR2 SYDVKM come from the germline V gene. The CDR3 protein is CASSLPAQGVVREQYF. The CDR3 region has the DNA TGTGCCAGCAGCCTCCCAGCACAGGGGGTGGTAAGGGAGCAGTACTTC.

This clone has only one observation. J is TRBJ2-7 and V is TRBV28, with D tentatively TRBD1 (6 bases). Germline assignment: CDR1 MDHEN and CDR2 SYDVKM. This CDR3 comprises 15 residues. V lost 2 bases and J lost 4, with 15 bases in between. The CDR3 protein is CASSLIQGLGYEQYF. The CDR3 DNA reads TGTGCCAGCAGTTTAATTCAGGGGCTAGGTTACGAGCAGTACTTC. Combining the CDR3 with reference TRBV28 and TRBJ2-7 gives the whole variable domain DVKVTQSSRYLVKRTGEKVFLECVQDMDHENMFWYRQDPGLGLRLIYFSYDVKMKEKGDIPEGYSVSREKKERFSLILESASTNQTSMYLCASSLIQGLGYEQYFGPGTRLTVT.

The chain employs TRBV29-1 and TRBJ1-3; possibly TRBD1 for D (5 bases). CDR1 is SQVTM and CDR2 is ANQGSEA in the germline V gene. This CDR3 spans 15 amino acids. The V gene lost 0 bases and the J gene lost 4 bases, with 13 bases spanning the gap. Here the CDR3 reads CSVEESGLSGNTIYF. The CDR3 coding sequence is TGCAGCGTTGAAGAATCGGGACTGAGCGGAAACACCATATATTTT.

The chain employs TRBV2 and TRBJ2-7, with D perhaps matching TRBD2 (6 bases). Germline CDR1 SNHLY, CDR2 FYNNEI. V was trimmed by 7 bases and J by 1 base, leaving 14 bases between them. This CDR3 spans 14 amino acids. The CDR3 coding sequence is TGTGCCAGCACTACAAGTAGCGGTTCCTACGAGCAGTACTTC. This encodes CASTTSSGSYEQYF.

The chain combines TRBV19 with TRBJ1-2; tentative D call: TRBD1 (6 bases). The germline V and J ends were trimmed by 7 bases and 2 bases, with 14 bases remaining between them. The CDR3 extends over 14 amino acids. CDR1 is LNHDA and CDR2 is SQIVND in the germline V gene (reference sequence). The CDR3 loop is CASTVSGANYGYTF. For the CDR3, the DNA is TGTGCCAGTACGGTCTCGGGGGCCAACTATGGCTACACCTTC.

This chain uses TRBV5-4 with TRBJ2-7; 11 bases are a match to TRBD2. Germline lookup yields CDR1 SGHNT and CDR2 YYREEE (reference sequence). The CDR3 is 16 amino acids. The trim removed 4 bases at V and 0 bases at J, leaving 6 bases unmatched. This CDR3 reads CASSLRLAGTSYEQYF. The DNA for the CDR3 is TGTGCCAGCAGCCTCCGACTAGCGGGGACCTCCTACGAGCAGTACTTC. The complete variable domain, with remaining parts taken from reference TRBV5-4 and TRBJ2-7, reads ETGVTQSPTHLIKTRGQQVTLRCSSQSGHNTVSWYQQALGQGPQFIFQYYREEENGRGNFPPRFSGLQFPNYSSELNVNALELDDSALYLCASSLRLAGTSYEQYFGPGTRLTVT.

Comments on this clone: Additional DNA sequences in this sample encode the identical CDR3. The chain has TRBV9 and TRBJ2-2; 10 bases match TRBD2. The trim removed 0 bases at V and 7 bases at J, leaving 6 bases unmatched. The CDR3 is 16 amino acids. Germline-derived CDR1 and CDR2 are SGDLS and YYNGEE. The CDR3 DNA follows: TGTGCCAGCAGCGTAGGGCTAGCGGGAGTAGTCGGGGAGCTGTTTTTT. It specifies CASSVGLAGVVGELFF.

The chain employs TRBV19 and TRBJ2-7; D call uncertain. This CDR3 comprises 13 residues. Germline V gene data show CDR1 as LNHDA and CDR2 as SQIVND (reference sequence). Trimming stripped 6 bases from V and 3 bases from J, with 12 bases between. The chain's CDR3 is CASSADPLYEQYF. The CDR3 nucleotides read TGTGCCAGTAGCGCGGACCCCCTCTACGAGCAGTACTTC.

The chain carries TRBV28 and TRBJ1-2; tentative D call: TRBD1 (5 bases). The CDR3 is 17 amino acids. V was shortened by 5 bases and J by 0 bases, with 19 bases between the two germline ends. Germline assignment: CDR1 MDHEN and CDR2 SYDVKM. CDR3 nucleotides: TGTGCCAGCAGTATTTCAGGGACTTCCAGAGCTAACTATGGCTACACCTTC. As protein: CASSISGTSRANYGYTF.

The rearrangement joins TRBV28 to TRBJ1-1; D is ambiguous. In germline, CDR1 is MDHEN, CDR2 SYDVKM. The CDR3 covers 13 residues. V gave up 2 bases and J gave up 6 bases, with 10 bases separating them. CDR3 protein: CASSLGGRSEAFF. CDR3 bases: TGTGCCAGCAGTTTAGGAGGGCGCTCTGAAGCTTTCTTT.

The rearrangement joins TRBV7-9 to TRBJ2-3; D not resolved. Germline CDR1 reads SEHNR; CDR2 reads FQNEAQ (reference sequence). There are 13 residues in the CDR3. Trimming pared 1 base from V and 3 bases from J, leaving 5 bases between. This chain's CDR3 is CASSLDPTDTQYF. The CDR3 DNA follows: TGTGCCAGCAGCTTAGATCCGACAGATACGCAGTATTTT.

In DNA, the CDR3 is TGCGCCAGCAGCCACCGACAGGACCCCACATACAATGAGCAGTTCTTC. As protein: CASSHRQDPTYNEQFF. V gene TRBV5-1 combines with J gene TRBJ2-1; D is perhaps TRBD1 (6 bases). Germline loops: CDR1 SGHRS, CDR2 YFSETQ. V shed 4 bases and J shed 4 bases, with 18 bases lying between them. The CDR3 extends over 16 amino acids.

With respect to this clone: Other nucleotide sequences in the sample specify the same CDR3. J is TRBJ2-5 and V is TRBV19; D is uncertain. In germline, CDR1 is LNHDA, CDR2 SQIVND (reference sequence). The CDR3 consists of 11 residues. Trimming removed 3 bases at V and 5 bases at J, with 4 bases between. The CDR3 spells CASSMGETQYF. The CDR3, as DNA: TGTGCCAGTAGTATGGGGGAGACCCAGTACTTC.

This clone came up once. V is TRBV5-4 and J is TRBJ2-7; no definite D call. This CDR3 has 12 residues. Germline V gene sequence: CDR1 SGHNT, CDR2 YYREEE (reference sequence). Trimming shortened V by 3 bases and J by 1 base, and 5 bases separated the two germline ends. CDR3: CASSWGSYEQYF. The CDR3 DNA follows: TGTGCCAGCAGCTGGGGTTCCTACGAGCAGTACTTC.